This TCR beta chain was observed in a study of shared clonotypes between healthy human individuals. Whole-study results and caveats: Of the naive CD4 clonotypes, around 5.2% were shared across a handful of donors.

Genomic DNA from each subset was divided evenly over several immunoSEQ plates. Clones were read by immunoSEQ multiplex PCR, and TCRdb kept only the in-frame ones, dropping some. The table records about 2.3 million clones, roughly 92% of them present only once. Regarding this clone: The antigen is undetermined.

The CDR3 loop spans 13 amino acids. Germline CDR1 reads MDHEN; CDR2 reads SYDVKM. V shed 6 bases, J shed 10 bases, and the junction held 10 bases outside the gene matches. Only Caucasian adults living in Nashville, Tennessee made up the donor group. CD4+ cells underwent separation, giving CD45RA+ naive and CD45RA-negative memory subsets. J is TRBJ1-1 and V is TRBV28; 8 bases are shared with TRBD1. The material sequenced was naive CD4+ T cells from PBMCs. Subset defined: CD45RA+ positively selected. This sequence was found in a man aged 18 to 30 in good health. Some clones in this sample may be carry-over from other donors' samples. The CDR3 DNA reads TGTGCCAGCAGACGAGACAGGGGCCGTGGAGCTTTCTTT. This gives the protein CASRRDRGRGAFF.